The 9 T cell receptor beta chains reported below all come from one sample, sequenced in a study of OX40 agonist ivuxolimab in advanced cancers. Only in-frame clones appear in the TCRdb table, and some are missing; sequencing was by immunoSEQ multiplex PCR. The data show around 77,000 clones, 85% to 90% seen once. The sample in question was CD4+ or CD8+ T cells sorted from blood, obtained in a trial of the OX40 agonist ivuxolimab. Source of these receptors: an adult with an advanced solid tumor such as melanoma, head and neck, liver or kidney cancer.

The CDR3 protein is CASTLQDETQYF. The DNA for the CDR3 is TGTGCCAGCACCCTCCAAGATGAGACCCAGTACTTC. The chain uses TRBV2 and TRBJ2-5, with D unresolved. CDR1 and CDR2 (germline): SNHLY, FYNNEI. The V end was cut by 7 bases, the J end by 5 bases, with 11 bases between. This CDR3 has 12 amino acids.

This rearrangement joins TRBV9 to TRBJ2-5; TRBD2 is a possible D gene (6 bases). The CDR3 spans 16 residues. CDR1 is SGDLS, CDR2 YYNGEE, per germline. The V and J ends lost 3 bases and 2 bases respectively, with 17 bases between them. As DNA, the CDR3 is TGTGCCAGCAGCGCGGGCCCCACCGGGGGACAAGAGACCCAGTACTTC. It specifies CASSAGPTGGQETQYF.

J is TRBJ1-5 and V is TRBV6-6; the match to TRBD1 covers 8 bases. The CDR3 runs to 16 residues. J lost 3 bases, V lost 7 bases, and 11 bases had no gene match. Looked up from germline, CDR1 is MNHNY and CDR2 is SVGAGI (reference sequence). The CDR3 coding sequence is TGTGCCAGCACCAAACGGCAGGGGGCGAACAATCAGCCCCAGCATTTT. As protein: CASTKRQGANNQPQHF.

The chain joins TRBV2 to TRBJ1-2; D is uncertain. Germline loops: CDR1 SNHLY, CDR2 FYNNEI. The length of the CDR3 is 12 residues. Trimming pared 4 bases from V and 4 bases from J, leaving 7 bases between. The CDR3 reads CASSVEVYGYTF. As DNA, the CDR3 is TGTGCCAGCAGTGTCGAGGTCTATGGCTACACCTTC.

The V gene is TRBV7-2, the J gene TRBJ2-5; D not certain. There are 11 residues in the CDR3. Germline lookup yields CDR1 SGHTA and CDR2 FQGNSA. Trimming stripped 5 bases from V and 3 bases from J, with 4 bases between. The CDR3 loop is CASSQEETQYF. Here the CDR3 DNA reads TGTGCCAGCAGCCAAGAAGAGACCCAGTACTTC.

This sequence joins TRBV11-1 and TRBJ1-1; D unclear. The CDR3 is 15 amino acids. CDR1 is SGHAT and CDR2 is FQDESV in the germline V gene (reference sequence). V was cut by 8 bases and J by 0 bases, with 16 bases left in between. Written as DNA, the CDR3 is TGTGCCAGCCGACCCTCCGGACGGGTGAACACTGAAGCTTTCTTT. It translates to CASRPSGRVNTEAFF.

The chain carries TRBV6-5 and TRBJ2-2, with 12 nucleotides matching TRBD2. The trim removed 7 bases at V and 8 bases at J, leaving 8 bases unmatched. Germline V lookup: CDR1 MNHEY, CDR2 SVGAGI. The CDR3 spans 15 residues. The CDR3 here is CASNSLAGGSGELFF. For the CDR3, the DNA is TGTGCCAGCAACTCACTAGCGGGGGGTAGTGGGGAGCTGTTTTTT.

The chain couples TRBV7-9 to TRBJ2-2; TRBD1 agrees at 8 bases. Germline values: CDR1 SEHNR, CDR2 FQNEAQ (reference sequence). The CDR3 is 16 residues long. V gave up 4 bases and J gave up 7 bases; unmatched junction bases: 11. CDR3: CASSSQGQDVGGELFF. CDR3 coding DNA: TGTGCCAGCAGCTCACAGGGACAGGACGTTGGCGGGGAGCTGTTTTTT.

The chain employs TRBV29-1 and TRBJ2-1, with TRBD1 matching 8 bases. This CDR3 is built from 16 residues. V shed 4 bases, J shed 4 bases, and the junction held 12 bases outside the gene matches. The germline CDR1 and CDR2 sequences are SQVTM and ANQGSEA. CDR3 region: CSVVRRQGTKYNEQFF. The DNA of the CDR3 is TGCAGCGTTGTCCGCCGACAGGGGACCAAATACAATGAGCAGTTCTTC.